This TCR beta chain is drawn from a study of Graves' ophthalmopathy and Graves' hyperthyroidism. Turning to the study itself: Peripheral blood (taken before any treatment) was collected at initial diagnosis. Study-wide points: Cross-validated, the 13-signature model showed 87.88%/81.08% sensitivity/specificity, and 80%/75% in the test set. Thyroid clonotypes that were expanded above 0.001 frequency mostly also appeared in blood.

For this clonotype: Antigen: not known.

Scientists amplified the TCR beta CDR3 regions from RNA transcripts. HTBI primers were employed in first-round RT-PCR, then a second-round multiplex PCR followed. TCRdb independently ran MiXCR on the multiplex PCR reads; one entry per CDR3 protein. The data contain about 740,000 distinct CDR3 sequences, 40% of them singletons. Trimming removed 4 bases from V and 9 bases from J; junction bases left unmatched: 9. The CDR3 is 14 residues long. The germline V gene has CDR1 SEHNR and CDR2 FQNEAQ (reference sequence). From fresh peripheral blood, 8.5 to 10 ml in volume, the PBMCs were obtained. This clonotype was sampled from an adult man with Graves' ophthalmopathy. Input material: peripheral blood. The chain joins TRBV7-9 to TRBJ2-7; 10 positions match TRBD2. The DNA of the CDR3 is TGTGCCAGCAGCTCCGGGACTAGCGCACATACGCAGTACTTC. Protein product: CASSSGTSAHTQYF. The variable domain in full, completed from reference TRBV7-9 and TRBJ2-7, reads DTGVSQNPRHKITKRGQNVTFRCDPISEHNRLYWYRQTLGQGPEFLTYFQNEAQLEKSRLLSDRFSAERPKGSFSTLEIQRTEQGDSAMYLCASSSGTSAHTQYFGPGTRLTVT.